These 22 T cell receptor beta chains originate from one sample sequenced in a study of glioma-infiltrating T cells. The iRepertoire nested amplicon-rescue multiplex PCR amplified TCR alpha and beta CDR3s from RNA. TCRdb used MiXCR to reprocess the multiplex PCR reads, holding one entry per CDR3 protein. The sample holds 300,000 to 450,000 distinct CDR3 sequences, more than 35% seen once. Material: glioma tissue, nonneoplastic brain tissue, or PBMCs (not recorded which). Receptor source: a human donor with low-grade glioma or glioblastoma, undergoing nonglioma brain surgery, or in good health (not recorded which).

Ten or more counts support this clonotype. V usage is TRBV6-1 and J usage is TRBJ1-1, with a weak D call TRBD1 (5 bases). The CDR3 length is 15 residues. CDR1 is MNHNS and CDR2 is SASEGT in the germline V gene. V was cut by 5 bases and J by 2 bases, with 15 bases left in between. This chain's CDR3 is CASSNFGAPNTEAFF. DNA of the CDR3: TGTGCCAGCAGTAACTTTGGGGCCCCAAACACTGAAGCTTTCTTT.

This chain connects TRBV27 to TRBJ2-3; the match to TRBD1 covers 8 bases. The junction had 2 bases not matched to a gene; V was cut back by 3 bases and J by 0 bases. The CDR3 is 15 residues long. Germline CDR1 is MNHEY and CDR2 is SMNVEV (reference sequence). Here the CDR3 reads CASSLWDRSTDTQYF. For the CDR3, the DNA is TGTGCCAGCAGTTTGTGGGACAGGAGCACAGATACGCAGTATTTT.

At least ten counts were recorded for this clonotype. The V and J genes are TRBV6-2 or TRBV6-3 and TRBJ1-1; weak D call: TRBD1 (5 bases). This CDR3 region has 14 residues. V lost 2 bases and J 5 bases, leaving 12 bases between the germline ends. In germline, CDR1 is MNHEY, CDR2 SVGEGT. CDR3 DNA: TGTGCCAGCAGTTACAGGGGACGGGGGACTGAAGCTTTCTTT. This translates into CASSYRGRGTEAFF.

Notes on this clonotype: This may come from a read error, since a much larger clone is one base off. As DNA, the CDR3 is TGTGCCAGCAGCCCTGCGGGGGGCAGATTATACGAGCAGTACTTC. Translating it yields CASSPAGGRLYEQYF. The genes are TRBV7-6 and TRBJ2-7; 8 bases are shared with TRBD2. In germline, CDR1 is SGHVS, CDR2 FNYEAQ. V shed 5 bases, J shed 4 bases, and the junction held 10 bases outside the gene matches. The CDR3 is 15 amino acids. Variable domain in full (rest from reference TRBV7-6 and TRBJ2-7): GAGVSQSPRYKVTKRGQDVALRCDPISGHVSLYWYRQALGQGPEFLTYFNYEAQQDKSGLPNDRFSAERPEGSISTLTIQRTEQRDSAMYRCASSPAGGRLYEQYFGPGTRLTVT.

Comment on this clonotype: An end of the junction does not agree with germline; a read error may underlie this. This chain links TRBV28 with TRBJ1-1, with D maybe TRBD1 (5 bases). There are 14 residues in the CDR3. Germline loops: CDR1 MDHEN, CDR2 SYDVKM. CDR3 sequence reads: CAISDPAGGTEAFF. Written as DNA, the CDR3 is TGTGCCATCAGTGACCCTGCTGGGGGCACTGAAGCTTTCTTT.

In this sample, this clonotype turned up many times. The J gene is TRBJ2-5, the V gene TRBV27; D is possibly TRBD1 (5 bases). This CDR3 region has 15 residues. Trimming took off 5 bases at V and 1 base at J, with 14 bases between the two ends. Per the germline V gene, CDR1 is MNHEY and CDR2 is SMNVEV (reference sequence). In DNA form, the CDR3 reads TGTGCCAGCAGTAGGGGATGGGGTCCCCAAGAGACCCAGTACTTC. This encodes CASSRGWGPQETQYF.

This clonotype was found a few times. V usage is TRBV20-1 and J usage is TRBJ1-3, with D unresolved. The length of the CDR3 is 14 residues. Trimming removed 0 bases from V and 0 bases from J, with 6 bases in between. Germline-derived CDR1 and CDR2 are DFQATT and SNEGSKA (reference sequence). This CDR3 reads CSARERTSGNTIYF. DNA for the CDR3: TGCAGTGCTAGAGAACGGACCTCTGGAAACACCATATATTTT.

As concerns this clonotype: This sequence may be a read error, since a much larger clone differs from it by one base. The rearrangement links TRBV25-1 to TRBJ2-3; D is possibly TRBD1 or TRBD2 (7 bases each). This CDR3 has 15 amino acids. The germline V gene encodes CDR1 MGHDK and CDR2 SYGVNS. CDR3 coding DNA: TGTGCCAGCAGCTCCTTAGGAGCGGGGACAGATATGCAGTATTTT. This gives the protein CASSSLGAGTDMQYF.

This clonotype was recorded at least ten times. The chain couples TRBV6-1 to TRBJ2-1; 11 bases align to TRBD2. This CDR3 region has 16 residues. The V and J ends lost 5 bases and 2 bases, in that order; junction bases with no gene match: 5. Germline CDR1 reads MNHNS; CDR2 reads SASEGT. This CDR3 reads CASSPTSGDPYNEQFF. Written as DNA, the CDR3 is TGTGCCAGCAGTCCGACTAGCGGGGATCCCTACAATGAGCAGTTCTTC.

Worth noting for this clonotype: A much larger clone differs by one base, so this may be a read error. Here the CDR3 reads CAGSYFAGELFF. CDR3 DNA: TGTGCCGGCAGTTACTTCGCCGGGGAGCTGTTTTTT. The chain is built from TRBV6-5 and TRBJ2-2; D is ambiguous. Germline V gives CDR1 MNHEY, CDR2 SVGAGI. The length of the CDR3 is 12 residues.

This clonotype turned up a few times. V usage is TRBV6-2 or TRBV6-3 and J usage is TRBJ2-3; no clear D. V lost 2 bases and J 6 bases, leaving 9 bases between the germline ends. Germline V gene sequence: CDR1 MNHEY, CDR2 SVGEGT. The CDR3 covers 13 residues. In DNA form, the CDR3 reads TGTGCCAGCAGTTACAGGGCTGGCGATACGCAGTATTTT. Amino acid sequence: CASSYRAGDTQYF.

Note on this clonotype: A much larger clone differs from this one at a single base, so this may be a read error. The chain links TRBV6-1 to TRBJ1-1; D is undetermined. The V gene's germline CDR1 is MNHNS and CDR2 SASEGT. V gave up 3 bases and J gave up 1 base, with 15 bases separating them. The CDR3 totals 16 residues. The CDR3: CASSDAGRVGNTEAFF. In DNA, the CDR3 is TGTGCCAGCAGTGACGCCGGTAGGGTCGGGAACACTGAAGCTTTCTTT.

The V gene is TRBV7-2, the J gene TRBJ1-1; no clear D. Germline CDR1 reads SGHTA; CDR2 reads FQGNSA. V gave up 5 bases and J gave up 1 base, with 14 bases separating them. The CDR3 is made up of 15 amino acids. The CDR3 DNA is TGTGCCAGCAGCGTGCTACTGGACCCGAACACTGAAGCTTTCTTT. It encodes CASSVLLDPNTEAFF.

A note on this clonotype: This could be a read error, since a much larger clone is one nucleotide away. The gene calls are TRBV28 and TRBJ1-5; D gene ambiguous. The CDR3 spans 12 residues. The germline V gene encodes CDR1 MDHEN and CDR2 SYDVKM. The CDR3 sequence is CVSSLEGQPQHF. The CDR3 nucleotides read TGTGTCAGCAGTTTAGAAGGGCAGCCCCAGCATTTT.

This clonotype occurred a few times. This CDR3 is CSASSREGERPQHF. In DNA, the CDR3 is TGCAGTGCTAGCTCAAGAGAGGGGGAGCGGCCCCAGCATTTT. The chain uses TRBV20-1 and TRBJ1-5, with D possibly matching TRBD1 (6 bases). Trimming shortened V by 3 bases and J by 9 bases, and 18 bases separated the two germline ends. Germline lookup yields CDR1 DFQATT and CDR2 SNEGSKA (reference sequence). CDR3 size: 14 residues.

This clonotype has just a few counts. A junction boundary mismatches the germline segment, possibly from a read error. The genes are TRBV28 and TRBJ1-2; tentative D call: TRBD1 (5 bases). Germline values: CDR1 MDHEN, CDR2 SYDVKM. CDR3 size: 14 residues. The CDR3 is CASRPLLQDYGHTF. Written as DNA, the CDR3 is TGTGCCAGCAGACCTCTTCTACAGGACTATGGCCACACCTTC.

This clonotype was detected a few times. The chain uses TRBV7-9 and TRBJ2-2; the match to TRBD1 covers 7 bases. Germline V CDR1 and CDR2: SEHNR, FQNEAQ (reference sequence). Trimming cost V 2 bases and J 2 bases; bases outside gene matches: 8. There are 17 residues in the CDR3. The CDR3 loop reads CASSLLRGWTNTGELFF. The CDR3 DNA reads TGTGCCAGCAGCTTACTCAGGGGGTGGACAAACACCGGGGAGCTGTTTTTT.

About this clonotype: The junction does not match germline at one end; this may be a read error. V gene TRBV11-2 combines with J gene TRBJ1-4; 9 bases are shared with TRBD1. Per germline, CDR1 SGHAT and CDR2 FQNNGV. This CDR3 is built from 15 residues. CDR3 nucleotides: TGTGCCAGCAGCTCCTCAAGACAGGGGGATGAAAGACTGTTTTTT. Protein product: CASSSSRQGDERLFF.

This clonotype showed up many times. The rearrangement joins TRBV6-1 to TRBJ1-2; the match to TRBD1 covers 8 bases. Trimming at V came to 5 bases and at J to 8 bases, leaving 7 bases not matched to a gene. CDR1 is MNHNS and CDR2 is SASEGT in the germline V gene. This CDR3 region has 13 residues. The CDR3 here is CASSPQGARGYTF. CDR3 sequence (DNA): TGTGCCAGCAGTCCGCAGGGGGCTAGGGGCTACACCTTC.

In regard to this clonotype: Likely a read error: the CDR3 ends without its conserved phenylalanine or tryptophan. The chain employs TRBV27 and TRBJ1-2; TRBD1 might be the D (6 bases). Germline loops: CDR1 MNHEY, CDR2 SMNVEV (reference sequence). Trimming cost V 0 bases and J 9 bases, with 11 bases left between them. CDR3 length: 13 amino acids. CDR3 sequence (DNA): TGTGCCAGCAGTTTATCAAGGGACAATCGCTACACCCTC. This gives the protein CASSLSRDNRYTL.

Comment on this clonotype: Just one base apart from a much larger clone, this may be a read error. The chain couples TRBV28 to TRBJ2-4; D remains unclear. The V end was cut by 5 bases, the J end by 8 bases, with 13 bases between. The length of the CDR3 is 13 residues. Germline V gene sequence: CDR1 MDHEN, CDR2 SYDVKM. CDR3 amino acids: CASSHTTGDIQYF. The CDR3 DNA sequence: TGTGCCAGCAGTCACACGACCGGAGACATTCAGTACTTC.

This clonotype was seen repeatedly, ten times or more. The chain uses TRBV6-5 and TRBJ1-3; D uncertain. Germline V gives CDR1 MNHEY, CDR2 SVGAGI. V was pared by 0 bases and J by 3 bases, with 12 bases between. The CDR3 extends over 16 amino acids. CDR3 protein: CASSYSGPWDGNTIYF. The DNA for the CDR3 is TGTGCCAGCAGTTACTCGGGCCCTTGGGATGGAAACACCATATATTTT.